This T cell receptor (beta chain) is from a study of shared clonotypes between healthy human individuals. As for the study in general: Donors were two women and a few men aged 18 to 49.

About this clone itself: What it recognizes is unknown.

Once extracted for a subset, genomic DNA was divided evenly among several immunoSEQ plates. Libraries were prepared by immunoSEQ multiplex PCR; TCRdb keeps only in-frame clonotypes and omits some of them. Here the sample spans approximately 600,000 clones, roughly 96% being singletons. General study points: Against clonotypes common to all four donors, non-shared ones had lower generation probabilities. A generally larger estimated richness was seen in naive subsets than in memory subsets.

The CDR3 is made up of 16 amino acids. V shed 4 bases, J shed 1 base, and the junction held 6 bases outside the gene matches. Germline lookup yields CDR1 SGHDN and CDR2 FVKESK. Positively selected for CCR7, the CD45RO-negative cells used as naive CD8 cells excluded terminally differentiated effector memory CD45RA+ cells. Material: naive CD8+ T cells sorted from blood. The chain joins TRBV14 to TRBJ2-3; 9 bases match TRBD2. The sequence was obtained from a woman aged 30 to 39 in good health. CDR3 nucleotide sequence: TGTGCCAGCAGCCCCTTAAGGACTAGCGGCACAGATACGCAGTATTTT. Protein sequence: CASSPLRTSGTDTQYF.